A selection of T cell receptor beta chains follows, all from one sample in a study of cytomegalovirus exposure and HLA in healthy donors. Clones were read by immunoSEQ multiplex PCR, and TCRdb kept only the in-frame ones, dropping some. The sample lists under 150,000 clones, about 73% seen once, with approximately 2.9% in the top ten. Sequencing used PBMCs. The receptors were gathered from a human donor in good health. Each CDR3 is given with its conserved first and last residue. D genes are given only for firm matches. Clone size is not always given. Where it is, it says once, few, many or a class for expanded clones.

TRBD1	NA	TRBV27	TRBJ2-1	TGTGCCAGCAGTTTTCGCCGGGACAGGGACTACAATGAGCAGTTCTTC	CASSFRRDRDYNEQFF
TRBD2	NA	TRBV7-2	TRBJ2-7	TGTGCCAGCAGCCTGGACCCTCTAGCGGGAGGCGAGCAGTACTTC	CASSLDPLAGGEQYF
NA	NA	TRBV15	TRBJ1-6	TGTGCCACCAGCGGGGACATGGCGACTTCACCCCTCCACTTT	CATSGDMATSPLHF
TRBD2	NA	TRBV4-3	TRBJ2-3	TGCGCCAGCAGCCAGACCCGGAGCGGGACCACAGATACGCAGTATTTT	CASSQTRSGTTDTQYF
TRBD1	NA	TRBV28	TRBJ2-4	TGTGCCAGCAGTTTACGTGGGACAGACCTAGCCAAAAACATTCAGTACTTC	CASSLRGTDLAKNIQYF
TRBD2	few	TRBV7-7	TRBJ2-3	TGTGCTAGCAGCTTACTAGCGGGGGGCATAGATACGCAGTATTTT	CASSLLAGGIDTQYF
TRBD2	NA	TRBV9	TRBJ2-3	TGTGCCAGCAGCACCCTTCGGACTAGCGGGAGAGGCGCGCAGTATTTT	CASSTLRTSGRGAQYF
NA	NA	TRBV11-1	TRBJ2-7	TGTGCCAGCAGCCGGACATTAAGCTCCTACGAGCAGTACTTC	CASSRTLSSYEQYF
NA	NA	TRBV7-3	TRBJ2-3	TGTGCCAGCAGCTTAGGCTCGGGAGAGGCAGATACGCAGTATTTT	CASSLGSGEADTQYF
TRBD2	NA	TRBV19	TRBJ2-2	TGTGCCAGTAGTCCGGGACGGGGGGAATACACCGGGGAGCTGTTTTTT	CASSPGRGEYTGELFF
NA	NA	TRBV6-5	TRBJ1-1	TGTGCCAGCAGTTCTGGGGGGGCGCGCACTGAAGCTTTCTTT	CASSSGGARTEAFF
NA	NA	TRBV15	TRBJ2-3	TGTGCCACCACATTAGCGGTCCGAAGCACAGATACGCAGTATTTT	CATTLAVRSTDTQYF
TRBD1	few	TRBV5-4	TRBJ1-1	TGTGCCAGCAGCCCGGGACAGGATTTTGAAGCTTTCTTT	CASSPGQDFEAFF
TRBD1	NA	TRBV27	TRBJ2-7	TGTGCCAGCAGCCGTGGACAGGGACGACCCTACGAGCAGTACTTC	CASSRGQGRPYEQYF
NA	NA	TRBV6-5	TRBJ1-2	TGTGCCAGCACCCGATTGGCCCTTCGACAGGATGGCTACACCTTC	CASTRLALRQDGYTF
NA	NA	TRBV6-5	TRBJ2-7	TGTGCCAGCAGTTACTCGCAGGACATTACCTACGAGCAGTACTTC	CASSYSQDITYEQYF
NA	NA	TRBV2	TRBJ1-2	TGTGCCAGCAGTGTCGATCGGGAATATGGCTACACCTTC	CASSVDREYGYTF
TRBD2	few	TRBV6-5	TRBJ2-5	TGTGCCAGCAGACAGACTAGCGTGGCGGAGACCCAGTACTTC	CASRQTSVAETQYF
TRBD1	NA	TRBV6-5	TRBJ1-5	TGTGCCAGCAGAAAGACAGGGAGTAGCAATCAGCCCCAGCATTTT	CASRKTGSSNQPQHF
NA	NA	TRBV27	TRBJ1-2	TGTGCCAGCAGGACCCCAGGGTCTTATGGCTACACCTTC	CASRTPGSYGYTF
NA	NA	TRBV19	TRBJ1-1	TGTGCCAGTAGTATCTCGGCGGCGCGACGATACAGGGTGAGAGCTTTCTTT	CASSISAARRYRVRAFF
NA	few	TRBV11-2	TRBJ1-3	TGTGCCAGCAGCTCGGACAGCACCTCTGGAAACACCATATATTTT	CASSSDSTSGNTIYF
NA	once	TRBV6-5	TRBJ2-1	TGTGCCAGCAGGGAGTCCTCCTACAATGAGCAGTTCTTC	CASRESSYNEQFF
TRBD1	NA	TRBV6-6	TRBJ1-2	TGTGCCAGCAGACAGGGGGGATCGAATAAGAACTATGGCTACACCTTC	CASRQGGSNKNYGYTF
NA	few	TRBV6-1	TRBJ1-1	TGTGCCAGCAACCTGGGGGGGCTGGGGACTGAAGCTTTCTTT	CASNLGGLGTEAFF
NA	NA	TRBV21-1	TRBJ1-2	TGTGCCAGCAGCAAAGTTCCGGACAGGGGGGGATATGGCTACACCTTC	CASSKVPDRGGYGYTF
NA	NA	TRBV28	TRBJ2-5	TGTGCCAGCAGTTCGACCGGGGAGACCCAGTACTTC	CASSSTGETQYF
TRBD1	NA	TRBV5-4	TRBJ2-3	TGTGCCAGCAGCTTGGTTGGGACAGGGTTAACAGATACGCAGTATTTT	CASSLVGTGLTDTQYF
NA	few	TRBV4-3	TRBJ1-2	TGCGCCAGCAGCCAAGCAGGGATCCTTGGCTACACCTTC	CASSQAGILGYTF
TRBD1	NA	TRBV6-5	TRBJ2-2	TGTGCCAGCAGGCGACAGGGTGGCACCGGGGAGCTGTTTTTT	CASRRQGGTGELFF
TRBD1	NA	TRBV10-2	TRBJ1-4	TGCGCCAGCGTCCCGGGACAGGGGGCTTATGAAAAACTGTTTTTT	CASVPGQGAYEKLFF
TRBD1	NA	TRBV19	TRBJ1-2	TGTGCCAGTAGTATGTGGACAGGGGGCGCGGATGGCTACACCTTC	CASSMWTGGADGYTF
NA	once	TRBV21-1	TRBJ2-7	TGTGCCAGCAAAGAGGGGGAGGGCCTCCCTCGCGAGCAGTACTTC	CASKEGEGLPREQYF
TRBD1	NA	TRBV13	TRBJ1-2	TGTGCCAGCAGCTTCGGGGACAGGGACGGCTACACCTTC	CASSFGDRDGYTF
TRBD2	NA	TRBV9	TRBJ2-2	TGTGCCAGCAGCGTATTCCGACTAGCGGCCAACACCGGGGAGCTGTTTTTT	CASSVFRLAANTGELFF
TRBD1	few	TRBV19	TRBJ2-1	TGTGCCACCTCCCGGACAGGGACTTACAATGAGCAGTTCTTC	CATSRTGTYNEQFF
NA	NA	TRBV30	TRBJ1-1	TGTGCCTGGAGTATTGGGGGGGGAGGGAACACTGAAGCTTTCTTT	CAWSIGGGGNTEAFF
NA	few	TRBV7-8	TRBJ2-7	TGTGCCAGCAGCACGCGGCGTACGGTATTCTACGAGCAGTACTTC	CASSTRRTVFYEQYF
NA	NA	TRBV10-2	TRBJ2-7	TGCGCCAGCAGTGAGTCGAGGAGAAACGAGCAGTACTTC	CASSESRRNEQYF
TRBD2	NA	TRBV5-1	TRBJ2-3	TGCGCCAGCAGCTCTCTAGCGGGAGTCCCAGATACGCAGTATTTT	CASSSLAGVPDTQYF
TRBD1	NA	TRBV7-2	TRBJ2-1	TGTGCCAGCAGCTTAGTGACAGGGAACAATGAGCAGTTCTTC	CASSLVTGNNEQFF
NA	NA	TRBV2	TRBJ1-5	TGTGCCAGCAGCGGATCGGGACTGACTTATCAGCCCCAGCATTTT	CASSGSGLTYQPQHF
NA	NA	TRBV2	TRBJ1-2	TGTGCCAGCAGGTCAGGGGCTTATGGCTACACCTTC	CASRSGAYGYTF
TRBD2	NA	TRBV11-2	TRBJ2-3	TGTGCCAGCAGCTTCCTAGCGGGGGGCCACACAGATACGCAGTATTTT	CASSFLAGGHTDTQYF
TRBD2	few	TRBV28	TRBJ2-2	TGTGCCAGCAGTTTAAGCGGGAGGGGGACCGGGGAGCTGTTTTTT	CASSLSGRGTGELFF
NA	NA	TRBV28	TRBJ1-3	TGTGCCAGCAGTCCCCAAATCTCTGGAAACACCATATATTTT	CASSPQISGNTIYF
NA	NA	TRBV6-6	TRBJ2-7	TGTGCCAGCAGTTACCCCCCCAGTTACGAGCAGTACTTC	CASSYPPSYEQYF
NA	NA	TRBV27	TRBJ2-7	TGTGCCAGCGCCAGGGGTACGGGCGAGCAGTACTTC	CASARGTGEQYF
NA	NA	TRBV11-2	TRBJ2-5	TGTGCCAGCAGCCTCGACAGGACCTACGGGACCCAGTACTTC	CASSLDRTYGTQYF
TRBD1	NA	TRBV5-6	TRBJ1-2	TGTGCCAGCAGCTTGAGTGGGCCGGGACAGTGGACGGGCGGCTACACCTTC	CASSLSGPGQWTGGYTF